The subject of this entry is one T cell receptor (beta chain). What this receptor recognizes is not known. No much larger clonotype is one base removed from it; base qualities were not supplied. The record originates from a study of OX40 agonist ivuxolimab in advanced cancers. Background for the entire study: Ivuxolimab was an agonistic, fully human IgG2 monoclonal antibody directed against OX40 (CD134), a costimulatory receptor. Prior anti-PD-1, anti-PD-L1 or anti-CTLA-4 therapy was permitted, and checkpoint inhibitors had been received by roughly two fifths of dose-escalation patients. Peripheral TCRbeta sequencing aimed to test whether ivuxolimab altered TCR sequence diversity and caused clonal T-cell expansion. The monotherapy dose-escalation portion (N ≈ 50 patients) of the phase I ivuxolimab trial is reported in the paper. In the dose-escalation cohort, more than 80% of patients were male, and the mean age was 60 years with a range of roughly 20 to 80. Partial responses occurred in three dose-escalation patients, of whom one had hepatocellular carcinoma and two had cutaneous melanoma. Of the roughly 50 dose-escalation patients, hepatocellular carcinoma was present in around 19, melanoma in roughly 15, renal cell carcinoma in 9 and head and neck cancer in 9. Intravenous ivuxolimab was administered to patients every 2 weeks at six dose levels: 0.01, 0.1, 0.3, 1.5, 3 and 10 mg/kg.

V is cut by 8 bases and J by 7 bases, and the space between the germline ends is 21 bases. Based on the germline V gene (reference sequence), the CDR1 and CDR2 sequences are SEHNR and FQNEAQ. CDR3 length: 15 amino acids, cysteine to phenylalanine. The read is trimmed to its CDR3 DNA, 45 bases read in frame from base 1. To sequence the TCRbeta CDR3 region, genomic DNA was isolated from the sorted cells. The immunoSEQ Assay was used for sequencing of TCRbeta CDR3 regions. TCRdb obtained this table from immuneACCESS and retained in-frame rearrangements with V and J assigned. These tables miss some clones; where compared with another copy, unresolved V genes account for less than half of the shortfall, and the remainder is unexplained. Present in this sample are about 19,000 clones, 68% of which were seen just once. The top ten constitute 10% to 15% of the sample. The study at large found these results: After ivuxolimab, CD8+ T cells had more expanded clones than CD4+ T cells on average. In the 0.1-3.0 mg/kg groups, partial responders had among the lowest normalized peripheral clonal expansion, particularly in CD8+ T cells. Low levels of normalized T-cell clonal expansion were also seen in some patients who did not respond. Antigen specificity was not determined for the clonally expanded peripheral T cells. Clonal expansion of both CD4+ and CD8+ blood T cells was observed from baseline to week 6 at doses 0.1 to 3.0 mg/kg.

The trial excluded patients who had a history of autoimmune disease or were on systemic immunosuppression. Peripheral blood for TCR sequencing was drawn from every dose cohort at baseline, at cycle 4 day 1 and at cycle 7 day 1. Samples came from an open-label, multicenter, first-in-human phase I dose-escalation trial of ivuxolimab. Adults with locally advanced or metastatic melanoma, renal cell carcinoma, hepatocellular carcinoma or head and neck squamous cell carcinoma were enrolled in the trial. Before TCR sequencing, CD4+ T cells and CD8+ T cells from peripheral blood were sorted into separate populations.

The receptor comes from an adult with an advanced solid tumor such as melanoma, head and neck, liver or kidney cancer. Material: CD4+ or CD8+ T cells sorted from blood, obtained in a trial of the OX40 agonist ivuxolimab. The V and J genes are TRBV7-9 and TRBJ2-1; the D region possibly corresponds to TRBD1 (6 bases align). In nucleotide form, the sequence is TGTGCCAGCGGATTCACAGGGCTCCTTCCGAATGAGCAGTTCTTC. The translation is CASGFTGLLPNEQFF.